This T cell receptor beta chain appears in the sequencing data of a study of Graves' ophthalmopathy and Graves' hyperthyroidism. General study points: Sensitivity reached approximately 71% and specificity about 73% when the model predicted ophthalmopathy progression. Ophthalmopathy could be told apart from stable hyperthyroidism by a 13-signature model (around 90% sensitivity, about 80% specificity). Blood samples also showed most expanded thyroid clonotypes exceeding 0.001 frequency.

CDR3 regions of TCR beta were amplified from RNA transcripts. Following a first-round RT-PCR that used HTBI primers, a second-round multiplex PCR was carried out. One entry per CDR3 protein results from TCRdb running MiXCR on the multiplex PCR reads. The top ten hold about half of the sample, which has about 240,000 distinct CDR3 sequences, around 50% seen once. This clonotype was detected once. The antigen is undetermined. This CDR3 contains 15 residues. In germline, CDR1 is SGHRS, CDR2 YFSETQ. Losses at the gene ends were 0 bases for V and 6 bases for J; bases not matched to a gene: 9. Material for sequencing was peripheral blood. The TCR comes from an adult man with Graves' ophthalmopathy. This chain connects TRBV5-1 to TRBJ2-7; TRBD1 agrees at 7 bases. Written as DNA, the CDR3 is TGCGCCAGCAGCTTGGAGACAGGGATGGCCTGCGAGCAGTACTTC. Translated, it gives CASSLETGMACEQYF.